These T cell receptor beta chains were read from a single sample in a study of cytomegalovirus exposure and HLA in healthy donors. Profiling relied on immunoSEQ multiplex PCR, and the TCRdb table lists in-frame clones only, not all of them. The sample has 100,000 or so clones, 65% to 80% seen once; the top ten hold about 5.2%. The sample was PBMCs. The origin of the receptors is a female donor in good health and CMV-seropositive. The CDR3 runs from the conserved cysteine through the conserved F or W. D genes are given only for firm matches.

j_gene: TRBJ2-1
len: 13
d_gene: NA
v_gene: TRBV21-1
CDR3aa: CASSKTSLNEQFF
CDR3nt: TGTGCCAGCAGCAAAACTAGCCTCAATGAGCAGTTCTTC

j_gene: TRBJ2-1
len: 15
d_gene: TRBD2
v_gene: TRBV10-2
CDR3aa: CASSATSGRNNEQFF
CDR3nt: TGCGCCAGCAGCGCGACTAGCGGGAGAAACAATGAGCAGTTCTTC

j_gene: TRBJ2-7
len: 16
d_gene: TRBD2
v_gene: TRBV5-1
CDR3aa: CASSSGLAGGRYEQYF
CDR3nt: TGCGCCAGCAGCTCGGGACTAGCGGGAGGAAGGTACGAGCAGTACTTC

j_gene: TRBJ1-1
len: 13
d_gene: NA
v_gene: TRBV27
CDR3aa: CASSGVWKTEAFF
CDR3nt: TGTGCCAGCAGCGGGGTCTGGAAAACTGAAGCTTTCTTT

j_gene: TRBJ2-6
len: 16
d_gene: NA
v_gene: TRBV7-3
CDR3aa: CASSPSPGSGANVLTF
CDR3nt: TGTGCCAGCAGCCCAAGCCCCGGGTCCGGGGCCAACGTCCTGACTTTC

j_gene: TRBJ2-5
len: 15
d_gene: NA
v_gene: TRBV19
CDR3aa: CASSMRIASTETQYF
CDR3nt: TGTGCCAGTAGTATGCGCATCGCCTCTACAGAGACCCAGTACTTC

j_gene: TRBJ1-6
len: 11
d_gene: NA
v_gene: TRBV5-6
CDR3aa: CASSFEGPLHF
CDR3nt: TGTGCCAGCAGCTTCGAGGGACCCCTCCACTTT

j_gene: TRBJ2-1
len: 15
d_gene: TRBD2
v_gene: TRBV7-2
CDR3aa: CASSPMGLALNEQFF
CDR3nt: TGTGCCAGCAGCCCCATGGGACTAGCGTTAAATGAGCAGTTCTTC

j_gene: TRBJ1-1
len: 14
d_gene: NA
v_gene: TRBV28
CDR3aa: CASSFPGGGTEAFF
CDR3nt: TGTGCCAGCAGTTTCCCCGGCGGGGGGACTGAAGCTTTCTTT

j_gene: TRBJ2-6
len: 18
d_gene: TRBD1
v_gene: TRBV11-2
CDR3aa: CANTPIRDREPGANVLTF
CDR3nt: TGTGCCAACACACCAATCCGGGACAGGGAGCCTGGGGCCAACGTCCTGACTTTC

j_gene: TRBJ1-6
len: 14
d_gene: TRBD1
v_gene: TRBV19
CDR3aa: CASSSTGVNSPLHF
CDR3nt: TGTGCCAGTAGTTCGACAGGGGTTAATTCACCCCTCCACTTT

j_gene: TRBJ2-1
len: 16
d_gene: TRBD2
v_gene: TRBV7-9
CDR3aa: CASSSPSGRASDEQFF
CDR3nt: TGTGCCAGCAGCTCCCCTAGCGGGAGGGCCTCGGATGAGCAGTTCTTC